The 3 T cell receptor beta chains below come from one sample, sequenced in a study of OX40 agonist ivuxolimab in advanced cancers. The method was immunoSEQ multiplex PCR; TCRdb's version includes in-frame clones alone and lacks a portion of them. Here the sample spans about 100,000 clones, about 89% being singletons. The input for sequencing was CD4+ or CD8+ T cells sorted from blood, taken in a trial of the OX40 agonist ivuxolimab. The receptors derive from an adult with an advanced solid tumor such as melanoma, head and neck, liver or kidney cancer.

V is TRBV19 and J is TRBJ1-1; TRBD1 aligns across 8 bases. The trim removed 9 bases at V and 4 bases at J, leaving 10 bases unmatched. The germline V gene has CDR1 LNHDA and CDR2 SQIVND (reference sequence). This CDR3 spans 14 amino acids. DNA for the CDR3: TGTGCCAGCAGGGCAGGGGGCCATATCACTGAAGCTTTCTTT. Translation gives CASRAGGHITEAFF.

This CDR3 reads CASSAGQGSNTEAFF. CDR3 sequence (DNA): TGTGCCAGCAGCGCCGGACAGGGCTCGAACACTGAAGCTTTCTTT. J is TRBJ1-1 and V is TRBV9; 8 bases match TRBD1. V dropped 3 bases and J dropped 1; count of bases not matched to a gene: 5. From germline, CDR1 is SGDLS and CDR2 YYNGEE. The CDR3 is made up of 15 amino acids.

The CDR3 sequence is CASSFGRNTEAFF. CDR3 DNA: TGTGCCAGCAGCTTTGGCCGGAACACTGAAGCTTTCTTT. The J gene is TRBJ1-1, the V gene TRBV7-3, with D hard to call. From germline, CDR1 is SGHTA and CDR2 FQGTGA. The CDR3 has 13 residues. V lost 3 bases and J lost 1, with 6 bases in between.